Each of the 27 T cell receptor beta chains below was sequenced from the same sample in a study of cytomegalovirus exposure and HLA in healthy donors. This PCR relied on a set of 60 Vbeta primers and 13 Jbeta primers. Some clones are missing from TCRdb's copy, which holds only in-frame ones; the method was immunoSEQ multiplex PCR. The table lists roughly 120,000 clones, around 74% of them singletons. Sequenced input: PBMCs. The origin of the receptors is a woman aged 45-60 years in good health and CMV-seropositive.

The rearrangement uses TRBV5-8 and TRBJ1-5; D is undetermined. From germline, CDR1 is SGHTS and CDR2 YDEGEE. The ends were cut back, 1 base at V and 0 bases at J, with 5 bases in the middle. The CDR3 is 14 amino acids. The CDR3 nucleotides read TGTGCCAGCAGCTTGACTCATAGCAATCAGCCCCAGCATTTT. This sequence encodes CASSLTHSNQPQHF.

The chain employs TRBV18 and TRBJ1-1; D remains unclear. The V gene's germline CDR1 is KGHSH and CDR2 LQKENI. CDR3 length equals 13 residues. V was clipped by 6 bases and J by 0 bases, with 8 bases between them. The CDR3 bases are TGTGCCAGCTCCACAGCAGTGAACACTGAAGCTTTCTTT. Its translation: CASSTAVNTEAFF. The full variable domain, its missing parts supplied by reference TRBV18 and TRBJ1-1, is NAGVMQNPRHLVRRRGQEARLRCSPMKGHSHVYWYRQLPEEGLKFMVYLQKENIIDESGMPKERFSAEFPKEGPSILRIQQVVRGDSAAYFCASSTAVNTEAFFGQGTRLTVV.

This chain connects TRBV5-1 to TRBJ2-3; D perhaps matches TRBD1 (6 bases). Germline CDR1 and CDR2: SGHRS and YFSETQ. With 0 bases removed from V and 3 bases from J, the gap between germline ends came to 8 bases. The length of the CDR3 is 14 residues. CDR3 loop: CASSLARGTDTQYF. The CDR3 nucleotides read TGCGCCAGCAGCTTGGCCAGGGGAACAGATACGCAGTATTTT.

The gene calls are TRBV5-6 and TRBJ2-4, with TRBD1 as a possible D gene (6 bases). Germline values: CDR1 SGHDT, CDR2 YYEEEE. V was cut by 2 bases and J by 9 bases, with 15 bases left in between. This CDR3 has 14 residues. The CDR3 DNA sequence: TGTGCCAGCAGCTTTCCGGACAGTGTCGGCATTCAGTACTTC. Its protein product is CASSFPDSVGIQYF.

The V and J genes are TRBV19 and TRBJ1-6; TRBD1 matches 7 bases. V lost 3 bases and J lost 0; bases outside the gene matches: 5. CDR3 length: 17 amino acids. Per the germline V gene, CDR1 is LNHDA and CDR2 is SQIVND (reference sequence). The CDR3: CASSMLQGSSYNSPLHF. CDR3 bases: TGTGCCAGTAGTATGCTACAGGGGAGCTCCTATAATTCACCCCTCCACTTT.

This clone appeared once. V usage is TRBV11-2 and J usage is TRBJ1-5; D may be TRBD1 (6 bases). The germline CDR1 and CDR2 sequences are SGHAT and FQNNGV. Trimming stripped 5 bases from V and 3 bases from J, with 17 bases between. The CDR3 is 16 amino acids. CDR3 in DNA: TGTGCCAGCAGCCTATTGGGGGGGCGCGACAATCAGCCCCAGCATTTT. Encoded protein: CASSLLGGRDNQPQHF.

The J gene is TRBJ2-3, the V gene TRBV7-2; 8 bases are shared with TRBD2. Per the germline V gene, CDR1 is SGHTA and CDR2 is FQGNSA. The CDR3 spans 16 residues. V shed 1 base and J 0 bases; nucleotides not matched to a gene: 3. CDR3 in DNA: TGTGCCAGCAGCTTAGTTGCGGGGGGTAGCACAGATACGCAGTATTTT. Its protein is CASSLVAGGSTDTQYF.

This clone occurred once. This chain links TRBV28 with TRBJ1-2, with 7 bases lining up with TRBD1. The CDR3 length is 14 residues. V lost 5 bases to trimming and J lost 8 bases; unmatched junction nucleotides: 11. Looked up from germline, CDR1 is MDHEN and CDR2 is SYDVKM. The DNA for the CDR3 is TGTGCCAGCAGTCCGGGGACAGCTTTACACGGCTACACCTTC. The encoded protein is CASSPGTALHGYTF.

V usage is TRBV30 and J usage is TRBJ1-6; 11 bases match TRBD1. Trimming took 5 bases from V and 10 from J; bases not matched to a gene: 4. Germline V lookup: CDR1 GTSNPN, CDR2 SVGIG (reference sequence). This CDR3 contains 13 residues. The CDR3 protein is CAWGTGGLSPLHF. The CDR3 DNA is TGTGCCTGGGGGACAGGGGGGTTGTCACCCCTCCACTTT.

This clone was seen a handful of times. V and J are TRBV10-1 and TRBJ2-3; perhaps TRBD1 as D (6 bases). The V and J ends lost 2 bases and 3 bases respectively, with 15 bases between them. Germline loops: CDR1 WNHNN, CDR2 SYGVQD (reference sequence). CDR3 length: 16 amino acids. The CDR3 spells CASSETPTGQTDTQYF. The CDR3 region has the DNA TGCGCCAGCAGTGAGACCCCGACAGGACAAACAGATACGCAGTATTTT.

V and J are TRBV19 and TRBJ2-7, with TRBD1 matching 7 bases. The CDR3 contains 14 residues. V dropped 7 bases and J dropped 2; count of bases not matched to a gene: 8. Germline loops: CDR1 LNHDA, CDR2 SQIVND (reference sequence). Written as DNA, the CDR3 is TGTGCCAGTAATAACAGGGGATTAACCTACGAGCAGTACTTC. Protein: CASNNRGLTYEQYF.

For the CDR3, the DNA is TGTGCCAGCAGCGTATCAGGACACACAGATACGCAGTATTTT. Translation gives CASSVSGHTDTQYF. The chain links TRBV9 to TRBJ2-3, with D maybe TRBD1 (5 bases). The germline CDR1 and CDR2 sequences are SGDLS and YYNGEE. The length of the CDR3 is 14 residues. Trimming stripped 1 base from V and 2 bases from J, with 8 bases between.

On this clone itself: The sample contains more than one DNA sequence encoding this CDR3. J is TRBJ1-4 and V is TRBV5-4, with 8 bases aligning to TRBD1. The ends lost 1 base at V and 8 bases at J; junction bases unmatched: 4. The V gene's germline CDR1 is SGHNT and CDR2 YYREEE (reference sequence). This CDR3 spans 14 amino acids. The CDR3 loop is CASSLQGASEKLFF. CDR3 nucleotides: TGTGCCAGCAGCTTGCAGGGGGCTTCCGAAAAACTGTTTTTT.

CDR3 region: CASRPGTGHIYGYTF. Written as DNA, the CDR3 is TGTGCCAGCAGGCCCGGGACAGGGCATATCTATGGCTACACCTTC. V and J are TRBV6-5 and TRBJ1-2; 9 bases are a match to TRBD1. Germline CDR1 reads MNHEY; CDR2 reads SVGAGI. V lost 6 bases and J lost 4; bases outside the gene matches: 9. CDR3 size: 15 residues.

The chain uses TRBV9 and TRBJ1-5; D might be TRBD1 (5 bases). This CDR3 has 15 amino acids. V lost 4 bases and J lost 1, with 12 bases in between. CDR1 is SGDLS and CDR2 is YYNGEE in the germline V gene. The CDR3 DNA follows: TGTGCCAGCAGCCCCAACGCAGGGAGCAATCAGCCCCAGCATTTT. Translation gives CASSPNAGSNQPQHF.

This clone was picked up one time. The chain is built from TRBV4-1 and TRBJ1-1; 7 nucleotides line up with TRBD1. The CDR3 extends over 14 amino acids. The junction had 1 base not matched to a gene; V was cut back by 1 base and J by 2 bases. CDR1 MGHRA and CDR2 YSYEKL come from the germline V gene. The CDR3 loop reads CASSQGQGNTEAFF. DNA for the CDR3: TGCGCCAGCAGCCAAGGACAGGGCAACACTGAAGCTTTCTTT.

V is TRBV7-9 and J is TRBJ1-1; TRBD1 might be the D (6 bases). The CDR3 covers 14 residues. V lost 3 bases and J 4 bases, leaving 12 bases between the germline ends. Germline V CDR1 and CDR2: SEHNR, FQNEAQ (reference sequence). Here the CDR3 DNA reads TGTGCCAGCAGCTTGGGGGTAGGGGGCACTGAAGCTTTCTTT. Amino acid sequence: CASSLGVGGTEAFF.

The rearrangement uses TRBV7-2 and TRBJ2-7; 7 bases line up with TRBD1. The V and J ends lost 5 bases and 7 bases, in that order; junction bases with no gene match: 8. Per the germline V gene, CDR1 is SGHTA and CDR2 is FQGNSA. CDR3 size: 13 residues. CDR3 coding DNA: TGTGCCAGCAGCGGACGACAGGGTGGGGAGCAGTACTTC. It encodes CASSGRQGGEQYF.

V gene TRBV5-1 combines with J gene TRBJ1-2; D gene uncertain. Germline CDR1 is SGHRS and CDR2 is YFSETQ. V shed 0 bases and J shed 6 bases, with 9 bases lying between them. This CDR3 is built from 13 residues. The CDR3 sequence is CASSLGGAHGYTF. CDR3 nucleotide sequence: TGCGCCAGCAGCTTGGGCGGAGCTCATGGCTACACCTTC.

Only one count was recorded for this clone. The chain is built from TRBV7-2 and TRBJ1-6; TRBD1 matches 9 bases. CDR3 length: 15 residues. The J segment lost 9 bases and the V segment lost 6 bases, leaving 9 bases of the junction unmatched. CDR1 is SGHTA, CDR2 FQGNSA, per germline. The CDR3 sequence is CASRYTGGWSSPLHF. DNA for the CDR3: TGTGCCAGCAGGTATACAGGGGGCTGGAGTTCACCCCTCCACTTT.

The chain has TRBV7-9 and TRBJ2-7; D not resolved. Germline-derived CDR1 and CDR2 are SEHNR and FQNEAQ (reference sequence). Trimming left V 0 bases short and J 5 bases short, with 11 bases between. This CDR3 has 14 residues. The CDR3 here is CASSLALTTDEQYF. The CDR3 DNA sequence: TGTGCCAGCAGCTTAGCGTTAACTACGGACGAGCAGTACTTC.

The chain joins TRBV28 to TRBJ2-2; 7 bases line up with TRBD1. Trimming removed 5 bases from V and 4 bases from J; junction bases left unmatched: 7. This CDR3 region has 15 residues. The germline CDR1 and CDR2 sequences are MDHEN and SYDVKM. For the CDR3, the DNA is TGTGCCAGCAGTGTGGACAGGTGGATCACCGGGGAGCTGTTTTTT. As protein: CASSVDRWITGELFF.

The chain has TRBV5-6 and TRBJ2-7, with D perhaps matching TRBD1 (5 bases). Germline values: CDR1 SGHDT, CDR2 YYEEEE. The CDR3 is made up of 14 amino acids. V lost 0 bases and J lost 5, with 12 bases in between. The CDR3 DNA reads TGTGCCAGCAGCTTGGGGCAGGGCGACGACGAGCAGTACTTC. Translating gives CASSLGQGDDEQYF.

The chain is built from TRBV5-1 and TRBJ2-5, with TRBD2 identical over 7 bases. The V and J ends lost 4 bases and 5 bases, in that order; junction bases with no gene match: 8. This CDR3 spans 14 amino acids. Germline CDR1 reads SGHRS; CDR2 reads YFSETQ. The CDR3: CASSVRGRDETQYF. CDR3 DNA: TGCGCCAGCAGCGTGCGGGGGAGGGATGAGACCCAGTACTTC.

This clone was seen a single time. The rearrangement joins TRBV7-9 to TRBJ2-6; weak D call: TRBD1 (6 bases). Between the trimmed V and J ends, which lost 6 bases and 4 bases, there was a span of 10 bases. CDR3 length equals 14 residues. Germline V CDR1 and CDR2: SEHNR, FQNEAQ (reference sequence). CDR3 amino acids: CASRPGDGANVLTF. The CDR3 coding sequence is TGTGCCAGCAGACCAGGGGACGGGGCCAACGTCCTGACTTTC.

This clone was detected once. V gene TRBV19 combines with J gene TRBJ1-5; 8 bases map to TRBD1. The germline V gene has CDR1 LNHDA and CDR2 SQIVND (reference sequence). V shed 3 bases and J 3 bases; nucleotides not matched to a gene: 7. The CDR3 has 16 residues. The CDR3 loop reads CASSIGAGGVNQPQHF. The CDR3 coding sequence is TGTGCCAGTAGTATTGGGGCAGGGGGCGTCAATCAGCCCCAGCATTTT.

The chain is built from TRBV21-1 and TRBJ2-7; the listed D gene, TRBD1, was not tested against the DNA. TRBV21-1 is a documented pseudogene. CDR3 size: 17 residues. The CDR3 here is CASSKEKQGRQTYEQYF. Written as DNA, the CDR3 is TGTGCCAGCAGCAAAGAAAAACAGGGAAGGCAGACCTACGAGCAGTACTTC.